These 25 T cell receptor beta chains were all obtained from the same sample, sequenced in a study of blood T cell repertoires in COVID-19. Sequenced by immunoSEQ multiplex PCR; TCRdb stores in-frame clones only, minus some. The data show around 270,000 clones, with 80% to 90% seen just once and about 4.6% held by the top ten. The sample comprised peripheral blood. The receptors originated from a man aged 40-55 years with acute or convalescent COVID-19.

This sequence joins TRBV5-1 and TRBJ2-1; D remains ambiguous. This CDR3 is 13 amino acids long. Germline values: CDR1 SGHRS, CDR2 YFSETQ. V lost 6 bases and J 5 bases, leaving 12 bases between the germline ends. Here the CDR3 DNA reads TGCGCCAGCACAAGCTTAATAGACAATGAGCAGTTCTTC. It specifies CASTSLIDNEQFF.

The chain couples TRBV2 to TRBJ2-2; TRBD2 agrees at 12 bases. CDR3 length equals 16 residues. Germline loops: CDR1 SNHLY, CDR2 FYNNEI. The V segment lost 7 bases and the J segment 3 bases; nucleotides outside the gene matches: 6. For the CDR3, the DNA is TGTGCCAGCACCCTAGCGGGGGGGCCGGACACCGGGGAGCTGTTTTTT. Its translation is CASTLAGGPDTGELFF.

This chain joins TRBV18 and TRBJ1-5, with 7 bases aligning to TRBD1. With V trimmed by 3 bases and J by 1 base, 6 bases remained unmatched. The CDR3 consists of 16 residues. The germline V gene encodes CDR1 KGHSH and CDR2 LQKENI. CDR3 DNA: TGTGCCAGCTCACCCGGGACAGCCAGGAGCAATCAGCCCCAGCATTTT. It codes for CASSPGTARSNQPQHF. Supplemented by reference TRBV18 and TRBJ1-5, the full variable domain reads NAGVMQNPRHLVRRRGQEARLRCSPMKGHSHVYWYRQLPEEGLKFMVYLQKENIIDESGMPKERFSAEFPKEGPSILRIQQVVRGDSAAYFCASSPGTARSNQPQHFGDGTRLSIL.

The rearrangement joins TRBV5-1 to TRBJ1-6; no clear D. This CDR3 spans 12 amino acids. Trimming pared 0 bases from V and 15 bases from J, leaving 10 bases between. Germline V lookup: CDR1 SGHRS, CDR2 YFSETQ. Here the CDR3 DNA reads TGCGCCAGCAGCTTGGGGGCCGGGGACCTCCACTTT. It codes for CASSLGAGDLHF.

The rearrangement uses TRBV5-4 and TRBJ2-7; 7 positions agree with TRBD2. The germline gives CDR1 SGHNT, CDR2 YYREEE (reference sequence). The CDR3 runs to 15 residues. The junction had 9 bases not matched to a gene; V was cut back by 4 bases and J by 2 bases. CDR3 residues: CASSPGIAGTYEQYF. DNA for the CDR3: TGTGCCAGCAGCCCCGGGATAGCGGGCACCTACGAGCAGTACTTC.

J is TRBJ2-3 and V is TRBV7-8; tentatively, D is TRBD1 (6 bases). CDR1 is SGHVS and CDR2 is FQNEAQ in the germline V gene. This CDR3 has 17 residues. V lost 1 base to trimming and J lost 2 bases, with 16 bases between them. CDR3 nucleotides: TGTGCCAGCAGCTTAGGCCGGTGGGGGCAGGTCACAGATACGCAGTATTTT. Protein product: CASSLGRWGQVTDTQYF.

The chain joins TRBV15 to TRBJ1-5; D uncertain. Germline CDR1 reads LNHNV; CDR2 reads YYDKDF (reference sequence). The CDR3 sequence is 14 residues long. CDR3 protein: CASSVRVGDQPQHF. The CDR3 DNA reads as TGTGCAAGCTCGGTCCGGGTAGGTGATCAGCCCCAGCATTTT.

The chain uses TRBV19 and TRBJ2-5; 12 bases match TRBD2. The J call is doubtful: the DNA matches TRBJ2-7 better. In germline, CDR1 is LNHDA, CDR2 SQIVND (reference sequence). The CDR3 is made up of 16 amino acids. CDR3 amino acids: CASSSTGTSGFYEQYF. The CDR3, as DNA: TGTGCCAGTAGTTCGACCGGGACTAGCGGGTTCTACGAGCAGTACTTC.

The chain carries TRBV9 and TRBJ2-2; TRBD2 might be the D (6 bases). Trimming took 2 bases from V and 1 from J, leaving 12 bases between them. This CDR3 region has 16 residues. In germline, CDR1 is SGDLS, CDR2 YYNGEE. The CDR3 DNA is TGTGCCAGCAGCGTTAGGTGGGGGGTGAACACCGGGGAGCTGTTTTTT. Amino acids: CASSVRWGVNTGELFF.

The CDR3 here is CASETPGLPNTEAFF. In DNA form, the CDR3 reads TGTGCCAGTGAGACTCCGGGACTCCCGAACACTGAAGCTTTCTTT. This rearrangement joins TRBV19 to TRBJ1-1; a weak D match, TRBD1 (5 bases). This CDR3 spans 15 amino acids. Looked up from germline, CDR1 is LNHDA and CDR2 is SQIVND (reference sequence). Between the trimmed V and J ends, which lost 8 bases and 1 base, there was a span of 17 bases.

This clone was counted only a few times. The rearrangement links TRBV10-3 to TRBJ2-1; D may be TRBD2 (5 bases). The CDR3 is 13 residues long. With 4 bases removed from V and 3 bases from J, the gap between germline ends came to 7 bases. The germline gives CDR1 ENHRY, CDR2 SYGVKD. The CDR3 coding sequence is TGTGCCATCAGTGGCCGGGACTACAATGAGCAGTTCTTC. This translates into CAISGRDYNEQFF.

The rearrangement links TRBV19 to TRBJ1-1; TRBD1 agrees at 9 bases. V gave up 7 bases and J gave up 4 bases; unmatched junction bases: 4. CDR1 LNHDA and CDR2 SQIVND come from the germline V gene (reference sequence). CDR3 size: 13 residues. The CDR3 DNA reads TGTGCCAGTATCTTGGACAGGGGCACTGAAGCTTTCTTT. This codes for CASILDRGTEAFF.

The chain couples TRBV12-5 to TRBJ2-4, with a possible D match to TRBD2 (5 bases). V lost 8 bases and J lost 4, with 12 bases in between. There are 13 residues in the CDR3. Germline CDR1 is LGHNT and CDR2 is FRNRAP. The CDR3 spells CASSRVPKNIQYF. In DNA, the CDR3 is TGTGCTAGTTCGAGGGTCCCTAAAAACATTCAGTACTTC.

The chain joins TRBV27 to TRBJ2-1, with TRBD2 identical over 14 bases. V trimming: 11 bases; J trimming: 5 bases; junction bases outside the gene matches: 8. Looked up from germline, CDR1 is MNHEY and CDR2 is SMNVEV (reference sequence). This CDR3 spans 15 amino acids. DNA for the CDR3: TGTGCCGCGAGTAAGGGACTAGCGGGGGACAATGAGCAGTTCTTC. As protein: CAASKGLAGDNEQFF.

The V call is TRBV7-8, the J call TRBJ1-2; D may be TRBD1 (6 bases). Trimming left V 5 bases short and J 4 bases short, with 11 bases between. The CDR3 covers 13 residues. Germline V lookup: CDR1 SGHVS, CDR2 FQNEAQ. The CDR3 region has the DNA TGTGCCAGCAGCCTCGGACAGTCCTATGGCTACACCTTC. It yields the protein CASSLGQSYGYTF.

This clone was seen more than once but under ten times. The chain couples TRBV5-5 to TRBJ2-1, with 11 bases aligning to TRBD2. Germline values: CDR1 SGHKS, CDR2 YYEKEE (reference sequence). The CDR3 is 16 residues long. The trim removed 3 bases at V and 4 bases at J, leaving 6 bases unmatched. The CDR3 DNA follows: TGTGCCAGCAGCTCGACACTAGCGGGGGAGTACAATGAGCAGTTCTTC. Amino acids: CASSSTLAGEYNEQFF. The full variable domain, completed using reference TRBV5-5 and TRBJ2-1, is DAGVTQSPTHLIKTRGQQVTLRCSPISGHKSVSWYQQVLGQGPQFIFQYYEKEERGRGNFPDRFSARQFPNYSSELNVNALLLGDSALYLCASSSTLAGEYNEQFFGPGTRLTVL.

The V call is TRBV4-1, the J call TRBJ1-1, with a possible D match to TRBD1 (5 bases). The CDR3 extends over 16 amino acids. Between the trimmed V and J ends, which lost 1 base and 3 bases, there was a span of 15 bases. CDR1 is MGHRA and CDR2 is YSYEKL in the germline V gene. CDR3 region: CASSQGIQVGHTEAFF. The CDR3 DNA sequence: TGCGCCAGCAGCCAAGGGATACAGGTGGGGCACACTGAAGCTTTCTTT.

The chain is built from TRBV10-3 and TRBJ1-1, with D unclear. With 8 bases removed from V and 1 base from J, the gap between germline ends came to 5 bases. CDR1 and CDR2 from the germline V gene are ENHRY and SYGVKD. This CDR3 has 11 residues. The chain's CDR3 is CAIRGNTEAFF. For the CDR3, the DNA is TGTGCCATCCGGGGGAACACTGAAGCTTTCTTT.

The chain couples TRBV24-1 to TRBJ2-4; D remains ambiguous. V was clipped by 10 bases and J by 2 bases, with 14 bases between them. The CDR3 is 14 amino acids. The germline gives CDR1 KGHDR, CDR2 SFDVKD. CDR3 in DNA: TGTGCCACACCACTTCAAGTTACCAAAAACATTCAGTACTTC. Encoded protein: CATPLQVTKNIQYF.

The V gene is TRBV5-1, the J gene TRBJ2-1, with TRBD1 as a possible D gene (5 bases). Germline V lookup: CDR1 SGHRS, CDR2 YFSETQ. This CDR3 has 14 residues. V was clipped by 3 bases and J by 2 bases, with 9 bases between them. The CDR3 sequence is CASSSGNPYNEQFF. The CDR3 DNA reads as TGCGCCAGCAGCTCAGGGAATCCCTACAATGAGCAGTTCTTC.

The chain recombines TRBV7-9 with TRBJ2-7; the match to TRBD1 covers 9 bases. Trimming took 6 bases from V and 5 from J; bases not matched to a gene: 5. The CDR3 is made up of 13 amino acids. Germline loops: CDR1 SEHNR, CDR2 FQNEAQ (reference sequence). CDR3 loop: CASRLGQGNEQYF. The CDR3 nucleotides are TGTGCCAGCAGACTGGGACAGGGCAACGAGCAGTACTTC. Filled out from reference TRBV7-9 and TRBJ2-7, the complete variable domain reads DTGVSQNPRHKITKRGQNVTFRCDPISEHNRLYWYRQTLGQGPEFLTYFQNEAQLEKSRLLSDRFSAERPKGSFSTLEIQRTEQGDSAMYLCASRLGQGNEQYFGPGTRLTVT.

V gene TRBV4-1 combines with J gene TRBJ1-1; TRBD1 agrees at 9 bases. CDR1 is MGHRA, CDR2 YSYEKL, per germline. The V gene end was trimmed by 4 bases and the J gene end by 0 bases; junction bases not matched to a gene: 12. This CDR3 is built from 18 residues. CDR3 sequence: CASSPVGQGTVMNTEAFF. The CDR3 DNA reads TGCGCCAGCAGCCCAGTGGGACAGGGAACGGTCATGAACACTGAAGCTTTCTTT.

The chain links TRBV14 to TRBJ1-3; D uncertain. The CDR3 is 16 amino acids. Germline V gene lookup returns CDR1 SGHDN and CDR2 FVKESK. Trimming took 0 bases from V and 2 from J, leaving 11 bases between them. CDR3 in amino acids: CASSQDVWLAGNTIYF. The CDR3 nucleotides are TGTGCCAGCAGCCAAGATGTTTGGCTAGCTGGAAACACCATATATTTT. Variable domain in full (rest from reference TRBV14 and TRBJ1-3): EAGVTQFPSHSVIEKGQTVTLRCDPISGHDNLYWYRRVMGKEIKFLLHFVKESKQDESGMPNNRFLAERTGGTYSTLKVQPAELEDSGVYFCASSQDVWLAGNTIYFGEGSWLTVV.

This clone was observed a single time. This chain joins TRBV6-4 and TRBJ2-3, with 16 bases aligning to TRBD2. CDR1 and CDR2 from the germline V gene are MRHNA and SNTAGT. CDR3 length: 18 residues. Losses at the gene ends were 6 bases for V and 2 bases for J; bases not matched to a gene: 8. CDR3 in amino acids: CASSPGTSGGGITDTQYF. For the CDR3, the DNA is TGTGCCAGCAGCCCCGGGACTAGCGGGGGGGGGATCACAGATACGCAGTATTTT.

J is TRBJ1-1 and V is TRBV19; no firm D call. Looked up from germline, CDR1 is LNHDA and CDR2 is SQIVND (reference sequence). The CDR3 consists of 13 residues. V was trimmed by 3 bases and J by 8 bases, leaving 13 bases between them. CDR3: CASSIVRGSEAFF. DNA of the CDR3: TGTGCCAGTAGTATCGTAAGAGGATCCGAAGCTTTCTTT.